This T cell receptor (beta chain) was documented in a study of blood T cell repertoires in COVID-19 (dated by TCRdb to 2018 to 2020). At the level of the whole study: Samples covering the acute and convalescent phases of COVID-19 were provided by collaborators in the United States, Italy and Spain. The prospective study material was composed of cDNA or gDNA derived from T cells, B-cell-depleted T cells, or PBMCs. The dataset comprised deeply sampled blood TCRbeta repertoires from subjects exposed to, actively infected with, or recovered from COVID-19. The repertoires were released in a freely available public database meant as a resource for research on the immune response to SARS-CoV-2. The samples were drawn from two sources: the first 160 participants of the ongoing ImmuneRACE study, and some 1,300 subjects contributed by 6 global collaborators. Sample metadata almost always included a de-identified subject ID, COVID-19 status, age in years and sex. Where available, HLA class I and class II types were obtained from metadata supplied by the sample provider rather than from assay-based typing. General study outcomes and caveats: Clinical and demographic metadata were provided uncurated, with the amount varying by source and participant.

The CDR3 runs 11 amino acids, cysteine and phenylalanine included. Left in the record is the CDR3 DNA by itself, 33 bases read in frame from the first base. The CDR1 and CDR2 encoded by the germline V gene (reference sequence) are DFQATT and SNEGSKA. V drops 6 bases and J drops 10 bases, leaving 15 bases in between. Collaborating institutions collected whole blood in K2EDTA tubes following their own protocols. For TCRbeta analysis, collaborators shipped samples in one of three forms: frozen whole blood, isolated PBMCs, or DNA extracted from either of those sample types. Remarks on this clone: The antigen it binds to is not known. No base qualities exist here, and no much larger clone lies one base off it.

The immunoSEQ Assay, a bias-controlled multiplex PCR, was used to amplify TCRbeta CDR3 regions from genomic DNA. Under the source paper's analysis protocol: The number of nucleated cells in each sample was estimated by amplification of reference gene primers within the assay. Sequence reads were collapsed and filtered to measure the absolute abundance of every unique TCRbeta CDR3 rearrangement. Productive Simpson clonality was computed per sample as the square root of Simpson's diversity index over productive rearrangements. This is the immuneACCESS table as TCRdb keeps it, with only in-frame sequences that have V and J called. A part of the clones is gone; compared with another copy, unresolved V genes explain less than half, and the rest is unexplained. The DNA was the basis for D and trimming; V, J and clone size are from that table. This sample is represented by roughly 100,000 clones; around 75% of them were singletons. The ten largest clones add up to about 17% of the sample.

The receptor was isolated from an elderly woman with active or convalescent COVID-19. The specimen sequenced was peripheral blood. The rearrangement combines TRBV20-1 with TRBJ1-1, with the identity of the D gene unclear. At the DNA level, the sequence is TGCAGTGCCCCTGGAGATACGGGAGCTTTCTTT. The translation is CSAPGDTGAFF.